At least ten counts were recorded for the clone carrying this T cell receptor (beta chain). A 10 ml volume of fresh peripheral blood provided the PBMCs. The data are from a study of T cells in Graves' hyperthyroidism and ophthalmopathy. The CDR3 has 14 amino acids. Per the germline V gene, CDR1 is SQVTM and CDR2 is ANQGSEA. The V and J ends lost 2 bases and 0 bases respectively, with 10 bases between them. TCR beta CDR3 region amplification was performed from RNA transcripts. First-round RT-PCR with HTBI primers amplified the TCR CDR3 region. TCRdb itself ran the multiplex PCR reads through MiXCR, one entry per CDR3 protein. This table holds 400,000 to 500,000 distinct CDR3 sequences, 12% to 15% found once.

This sequence joins TRBV29-1 and TRBJ1-1; unclear D gene. The sequencing input was blood. The receptor comes from a woman between 18 and 29 years old with Graves' hyperthyroidism. CDR3 DNA: TGCAGCGTTGAAAGACACGGGCTGAACACTGAAGCTTTCTTT. Amino acids: CSVERHGLNTEAFF.